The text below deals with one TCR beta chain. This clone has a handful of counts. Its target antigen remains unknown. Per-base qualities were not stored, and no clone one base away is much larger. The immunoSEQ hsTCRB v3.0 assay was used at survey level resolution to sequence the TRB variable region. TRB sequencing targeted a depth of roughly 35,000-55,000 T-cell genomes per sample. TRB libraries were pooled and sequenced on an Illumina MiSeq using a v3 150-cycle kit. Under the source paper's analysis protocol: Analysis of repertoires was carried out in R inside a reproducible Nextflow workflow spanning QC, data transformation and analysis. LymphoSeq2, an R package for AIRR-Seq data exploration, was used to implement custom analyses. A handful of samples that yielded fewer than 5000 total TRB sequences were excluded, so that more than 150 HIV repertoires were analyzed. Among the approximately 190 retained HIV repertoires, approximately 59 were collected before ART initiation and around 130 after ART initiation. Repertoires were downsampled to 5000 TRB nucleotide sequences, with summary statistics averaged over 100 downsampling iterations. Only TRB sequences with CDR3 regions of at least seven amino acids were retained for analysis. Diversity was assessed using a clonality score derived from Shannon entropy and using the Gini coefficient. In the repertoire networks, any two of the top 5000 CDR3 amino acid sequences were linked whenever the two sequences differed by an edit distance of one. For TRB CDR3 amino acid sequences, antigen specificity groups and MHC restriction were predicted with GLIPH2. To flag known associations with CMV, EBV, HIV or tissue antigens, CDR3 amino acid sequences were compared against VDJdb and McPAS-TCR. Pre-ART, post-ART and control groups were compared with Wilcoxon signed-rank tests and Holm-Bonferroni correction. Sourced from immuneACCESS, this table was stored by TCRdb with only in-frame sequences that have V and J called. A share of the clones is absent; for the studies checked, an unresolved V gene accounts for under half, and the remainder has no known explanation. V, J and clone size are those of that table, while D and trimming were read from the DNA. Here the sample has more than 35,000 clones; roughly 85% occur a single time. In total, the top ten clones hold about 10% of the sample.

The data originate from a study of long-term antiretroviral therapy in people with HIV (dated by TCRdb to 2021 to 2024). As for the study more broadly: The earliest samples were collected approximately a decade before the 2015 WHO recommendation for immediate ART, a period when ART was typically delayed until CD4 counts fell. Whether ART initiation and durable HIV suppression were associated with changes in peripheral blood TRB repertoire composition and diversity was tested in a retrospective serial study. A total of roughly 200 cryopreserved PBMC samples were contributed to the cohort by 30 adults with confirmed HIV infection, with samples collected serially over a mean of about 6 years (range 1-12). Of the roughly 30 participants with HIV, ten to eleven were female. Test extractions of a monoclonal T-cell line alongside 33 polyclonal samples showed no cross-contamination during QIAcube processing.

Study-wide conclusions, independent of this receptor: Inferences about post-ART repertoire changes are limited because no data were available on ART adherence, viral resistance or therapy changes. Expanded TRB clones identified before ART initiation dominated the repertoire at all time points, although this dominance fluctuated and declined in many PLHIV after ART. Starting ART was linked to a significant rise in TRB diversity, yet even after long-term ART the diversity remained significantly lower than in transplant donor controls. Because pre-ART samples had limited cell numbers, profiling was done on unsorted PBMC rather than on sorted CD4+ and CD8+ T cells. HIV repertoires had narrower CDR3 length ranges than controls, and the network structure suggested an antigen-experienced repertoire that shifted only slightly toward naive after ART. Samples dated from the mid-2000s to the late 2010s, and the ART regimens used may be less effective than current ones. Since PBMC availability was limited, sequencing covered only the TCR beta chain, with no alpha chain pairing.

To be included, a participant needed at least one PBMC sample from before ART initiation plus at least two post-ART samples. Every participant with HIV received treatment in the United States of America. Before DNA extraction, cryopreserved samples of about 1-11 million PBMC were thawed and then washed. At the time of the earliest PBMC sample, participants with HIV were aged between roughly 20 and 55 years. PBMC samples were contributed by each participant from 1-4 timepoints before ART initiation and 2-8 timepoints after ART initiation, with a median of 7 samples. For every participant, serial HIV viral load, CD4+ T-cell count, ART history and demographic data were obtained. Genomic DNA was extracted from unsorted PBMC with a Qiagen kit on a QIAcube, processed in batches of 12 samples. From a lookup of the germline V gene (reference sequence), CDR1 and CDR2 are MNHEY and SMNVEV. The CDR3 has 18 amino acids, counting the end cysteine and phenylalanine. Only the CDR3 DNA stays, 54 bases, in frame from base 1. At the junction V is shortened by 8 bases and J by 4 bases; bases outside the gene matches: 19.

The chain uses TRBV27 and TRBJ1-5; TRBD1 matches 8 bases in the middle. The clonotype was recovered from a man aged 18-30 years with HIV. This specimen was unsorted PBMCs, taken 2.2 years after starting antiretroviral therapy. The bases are TGTGCCAGCGGATACGGGTGGAGACAGGGGATGGGGAATCAGCCCCAGCATTTT. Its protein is CASGYGWRQGMGNQPQHF.